A single sample gave rise to the 9 T cell receptor beta chains below, sequenced in a study of blood T cell repertoires in COVID-19. Clones were read by immunoSEQ multiplex PCR, and TCRdb kept only the in-frame ones, dropping some. This table holds more than 200,000 clones, around 80% found once. The sample was peripheral blood. All receptors come from a woman between 40 and 55 years old who had recovered from COVID-19.

This clone was counted between two and nine times. V and J are TRBV5-4 and TRBJ2-5; TRBD2 is a possible D gene (5 bases). V dropped 2 bases and J dropped 0 bases, with 5 bases sitting between them. Germline V gene data show CDR1 as SGHNT and CDR2 as YYREEE (reference sequence). This CDR3 comprises 13 residues. The CDR3 DNA reads TGTGCCAGCAGCTTCGGGGACCAAGAGACCCAGTACTTC. Encoded protein: CASSFGDQETQYF.

The chain links TRBV5-1 to TRBJ1-6; tentatively, D is TRBD1 (5 bases). The CDR3 loop spans 16 amino acids. Trimming removed 2 bases at V and 5 bases at J, with 14 bases between. Germline CDR1 SGHRS, CDR2 YFSETQ. The CDR3 nucleotides read TGCGCCAGCAGCTTTCGATCCCAGGGCAATAATTCACCCCTCCACTTT. This encodes CASSFRSQGNNSPLHF.

The rearrangement joins TRBV28 to TRBJ1-2; D gene uncertain. The CDR3 covers 12 residues. V dropped 2 bases and J dropped 3 bases, with 4 bases sitting between them. In germline, CDR1 is MDHEN, CDR2 SYDVKM. In DNA form, the CDR3 reads TGTGCCAGCAGTTTACAGGACTATGGCTACACCTTC. It is translated as CASSLQDYGYTF.

This clone was observed a few times. V is TRBV5-1 and J is TRBJ1-4; 7 nucleotides line up with TRBD1. The ends lost 0 bases at V and 3 bases at J; junction bases unmatched: 5. CDR3 length: 16 residues. Germline V gene lookup returns CDR1 SGHRS and CDR2 YFSETQ. The CDR3 DNA sequence: TGCGCCAGCAGCTTGGGACAGGGTTACCCTAATGAAAAACTGTTTTTT. Translating it yields CASSLGQGYPNEKLFF. The variable domain in full, completed from reference TRBV5-1 and TRBJ1-4, reads KAGVTQTPRYLIKTRGQQVTLSCSPISGHRSVSWYQQTPGQGLQFLFEYFSETQRNKGNFPGRFSGRQFSNSRSEMNVSTLELGDSALYLCASSLGQGYPNEKLFFGSGTQLSVL.

The chain uses TRBV15 and TRBJ1-5; D is uncertain. CDR3 length: 16 residues. Germline V gene data show CDR1 as LNHNV and CDR2 as YYDKDF (reference sequence). V was cut by 0 bases and J by 3 bases, with 12 bases left in between. This CDR3 is CATSRDLWAVNQPQHF. The CDR3 bases are TGTGCCACCAGCAGAGATCTATGGGCAGTCAATCAGCCCCAGCATTTT.

V gene TRBV5-1 combines with J gene TRBJ2-3; 8 bases are a match to TRBD1. With V trimmed by 6 bases and J by 0 bases, 9 bases remained unmatched. The germline gives CDR1 SGHRS, CDR2 YFSETQ. The CDR3 contains 16 residues. CDR3 nucleotides: TGCGCCAGCACCCAGGGGGCTGATACTAGCACAGATACGCAGTATTTT. Protein sequence: CASTQGADTSTDTQYF.

In regard to this clone: The junction differs from germline at one of its ends, possibly a read error. The genes are TRBV19 and TRBJ1-1; D perhaps matches TRBD1 (5 bases). CDR1 LNHDA and CDR2 SQIVND come from the germline V gene (reference sequence). The CDR3 consists of 12 residues. CDR3 sequence reads: CASTIRGTEAFF. The CDR3 coding sequence is TGTGCCAGTACTATAAGGGGCACTGAAGCTTTCTTT.

The CDR3 nucleotides read TGTGCCAGCAGTTCCTCCGGGGGGGGGACAGATACGCAGTATTTT. Translated: CASSSSGGGTDTQYF. The chain combines TRBV27 with TRBJ2-3; 8 bases match TRBD2. This CDR3 comprises 15 residues. From germline, CDR1 is MNHEY and CDR2 SMNVEV (reference sequence). J was trimmed by 3 bases and V by 4 bases; bases with no gene match: 6.

The chain couples TRBV7-2 to TRBJ1-5; D gene unclear. Germline loops: CDR1 SGHTA, CDR2 FQGNSA. This CDR3 is built from 13 residues. Trimming pared 5 bases from V and 5 bases from J, leaving 10 bases between. Here the CDR3 DNA reads TGTGCCAGCAGCCTCCAACCAGATCAGCCCCAGCATTTT. It translates to CASSLQPDQPQHF.